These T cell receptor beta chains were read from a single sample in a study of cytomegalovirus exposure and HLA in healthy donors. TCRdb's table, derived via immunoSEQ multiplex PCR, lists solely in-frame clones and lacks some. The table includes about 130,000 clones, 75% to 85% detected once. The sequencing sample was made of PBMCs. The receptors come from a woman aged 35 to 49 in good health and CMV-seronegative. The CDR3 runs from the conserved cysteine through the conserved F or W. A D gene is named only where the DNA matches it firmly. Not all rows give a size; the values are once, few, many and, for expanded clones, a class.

cdr3_aa: CAWSVLKGFRQPQHF; cdr3_nt: TGTGCCTGGAGTGTACTTAAGGGGTTTCGACAGCCCCAGCATTTT; v_call: TRBV30; d_call: .; clone_size: once; j_call: TRBJ1-5
cdr3_aa: CASSVEGQGNQPQHF; cdr3_nt: TGTGCCAGCAGCGTAGAGGGACAGGGGAATCAGCCCCAGCATTTT; v_call: TRBV9; d_call: TRBD1; clone_size: .; j_call: TRBJ1-5
cdr3_aa: CASSLETRSYNSPLHF; cdr3_nt: TGCGCCAGCAGCTTGGAAACTCGCTCCTATAATTCACCCCTCCACTTT; v_call: TRBV5-1; d_call: .; clone_size: .; j_call: TRBJ1-6
cdr3_aa: CASSPREGPYEQYF; cdr3_nt: TGTGCCAGCAGTCCCCGGGAGGGTCCATACGAGCAGTACTTC; v_call: TRBV6-1; d_call: TRBD2; clone_size: .; j_call: TRBJ2-7
cdr3_aa: CASSLVQGDRPQHF; cdr3_nt: TGTGCCAGCAGCTTAGTGCAGGGCGATCGGCCCCAGCATTTT; v_call: TRBV7-8; d_call: .; clone_size: .; j_call: TRBJ1-5
cdr3_aa: CASSPSGTGFEKLFF; cdr3_nt: TGCGCCAGCAGTCCCTCCGGGACAGGGTTCGAAAAACTGTTTTTT; v_call: TRBV5-1; d_call: TRBD1; clone_size: .; j_call: TRBJ1-4
cdr3_aa: CASSGGGGDGRGNQPQHF; cdr3_nt: TGCGCCAGTTCCGGTGGAGGGGGCGATGGTCGTGGCAATCAGCCCCAGCATTTT; v_call: TRBV23-1; d_call: TRBD1; clone_size: few; j_call: TRBJ1-5
cdr3_aa: CASSEIHYEQYF; cdr3_nt: TGTGCCAGCAGTGAAATACATTACGAGCAGTACTTC; v_call: TRBV6-1; d_call: .; clone_size: .; j_call: TRBJ2-7
cdr3_aa: CASSQQGISSAFF; cdr3_nt: TGTGCCAGCAGCCAACAGGGGATCTCCTCGGCTTTCTTT; v_call: TRBV9; d_call: TRBD1; clone_size: once; j_call: TRBJ1-1
cdr3_aa: CASSEARGTYNSPLHF; cdr3_nt: TGTGCCAGCAGTGAAGCTAGAGGAACCTATAATTCACCCCTCCACTTT; v_call: TRBV6-1; d_call: .; clone_size: once; j_call: TRBJ1-6
cdr3_aa: CASSADREDIQYF; cdr3_nt: TGTGCCAGCAGTGCCGACAGGGAAGACATTCAGTACTTC; v_call: TRBV2; d_call: TRBD1; clone_size: .; j_call: TRBJ2-4
cdr3_aa: CASSYSLGGSNTEAFF; cdr3_nt: TGTGCCAGCAGTTACTCGTTAGGCGGCTCAAACACTGAAGCTTTCTTT; v_call: TRBV6-5; d_call: .; clone_size: .; j_call: TRBJ1-1
cdr3_aa: CASSPGKRGTDTQYF; cdr3_nt: TGTGCCAGCAGTCCAGGGAAGCGGGGCACAGATACGCAGTATTTT; v_call: TRBV27; d_call: .; clone_size: .; j_call: TRBJ2-3
cdr3_aa: CASSIGQAFSGNTIYF; cdr3_nt: TGTGCCAGTAGTATAGGACAGGCCTTCTCTGGAAACACCATATATTTT; v_call: TRBV19; d_call: .; clone_size: .; j_call: TRBJ1-3
cdr3_aa: CSVRRVGGNTEAFF; cdr3_nt: TGCAGCGTTCGCAGGGTGGGGGGGAACACTGAAGCTTTCTTT; v_call: TRBV29-1; d_call: .; clone_size: .; j_call: TRBJ1-1
cdr3_aa: CASSLLGLADGYTF; cdr3_nt: TGTGCCAGCAGTTTATTAGGACTCGCGGATGGCTACACCTTC; v_call: TRBV27; d_call: .; clone_size: .; j_call: TRBJ1-2
cdr3_aa: CASSYTQGSGANVLTF; cdr3_nt: TGTGCCAGCAGCTATACTCAGGGCTCTGGGGCCAACGTCCTGACTTTC; v_call: TRBV9; d_call: .; clone_size: .; j_call: TRBJ2-6
cdr3_aa: CSVVVQFNTEAFF; cdr3_nt: TGCAGCGTTGTCGTCCAGTTCAACACTGAAGCTTTCTTT; v_call: TRBV29-1; d_call: .; clone_size: .; j_call: TRBJ1-1
cdr3_aa: CSAWTGTTTGELFF; cdr3_nt: TGCAGCGCGTGGACAGGTACCACCACCGGGGAGCTGTTTTTT; v_call: TRBV29-1; d_call: TRBD1; clone_size: .; j_call: TRBJ2-2
cdr3_aa: CASSPPGGDSRYTF; cdr3_nt: TGTGCCAGCAGCCCCCCTGGAGGGGACAGCCGCTACACCTTC; v_call: TRBV6-5; d_call: TRBD1; clone_size: .; j_call: TRBJ1-2
cdr3_aa: CASSLGLAGGYNEQFF; cdr3_nt: TGTGCCAGCAGCTTGGGGCTAGCGGGGGGGTACAATGAGCAGTTCTTC; v_call: TRBV5-6; d_call: TRBD2; clone_size: .; j_call: TRBJ2-1
cdr3_aa: CASSRYGGNQPQHF; cdr3_nt: TGTGCCAGCAGTAGATACGGGGGGAATCAGCCCCAGCATTTT; v_call: TRBV6-5; d_call: .; clone_size: few; j_call: TRBJ1-5
cdr3_aa: CSGLPPGQQTQYF; cdr3_nt: TGCAGCGGGCTCCCTCCGGGACAGCAGACCCAGTACTTC; v_call: TRBV29-1; d_call: TRBD1; clone_size: few; j_call: TRBJ2-5
cdr3_aa: CASSEWDRDTDTQYF; cdr3_nt: TGTGCCAGCAGTGAATGGGACAGGGACACAGATACGCAGTATTTT; v_call: TRBV6-1; d_call: TRBD1; clone_size: .; j_call: TRBJ2-3
cdr3_aa: CASSLSGGDHGKLFF; cdr3_nt: TGTGCCAGCAGCTTATCCGGCGGGGACCACGGAAAACTGTTTTTT; v_call: TRBV7-9; d_call: .; clone_size: few; j_call: TRBJ1-4
cdr3_aa: CASSYRDRGREQYF; cdr3_nt: TGTGCCAGCAGTTACAGGGACAGGGGGCGCGAGCAGTACTTC; v_call: TRBV6-5; d_call: TRBD1; clone_size: .; j_call: TRBJ2-7
cdr3_aa: CASSSGERRETQYF; cdr3_nt: TGTGCCAGCAGCTCGGGGGAACGGCGAGAGACCCAGTACTTC; v_call: TRBV7-9; d_call: .; clone_size: .; j_call: TRBJ2-5
cdr3_aa: CASSLEGFKEKLFF; cdr3_nt: TGCGCCAGCTCCCTGGAGGGGTTCAAGGAAAAACTGTTTTTT; v_call: TRBV5-1; d_call: .; clone_size: .; j_call: TRBJ1-4
cdr3_aa: CASTLATPQSSYNEQFF; cdr3_nt: TGTGCCAGCACTCTCGCGACTCCCCAAAGCTCCTACAATGAGCAGTTCTTC; v_call: TRBV18; d_call: .; clone_size: .; j_call: TRBJ2-1
cdr3_aa: CASRTTSGTDTQYF; cdr3_nt: TGTGCCAGCAGGACGACCTCGGGGACAGATACGCAGTATTTT; v_call: TRBV27; d_call: .; clone_size: .; j_call: TRBJ2-3
cdr3_aa: CASSSSTGLSYEQYF; cdr3_nt: TGTGCCAGCAGCTCCTCGACGGGACTATCCTACGAGCAGTACTTC; v_call: TRBV5-4; d_call: TRBD2; clone_size: .; j_call: TRBJ2-7
cdr3_aa: CASSLAGKIFGETQYF; cdr3_nt: TGCGCCAGCAGCTTGGCCGGGAAGATTTTTGGAGAGACCCAGTACTTC; v_call: TRBV5-1; d_call: .; clone_size: once; j_call: TRBJ2-5
cdr3_aa: CASSFLRLPNSPLHF; cdr3_nt: TGTGCCAGCAGTTTTCTCAGGCTCCCTAATTCACCCCTCCACTTT; v_call: TRBV7-2; d_call: .; clone_size: .; j_call: TRBJ1-6
cdr3_aa: CASSLRGIKAFF; cdr3_nt: TGTGCCAGCAGCTTGAGAGGAATAAAGGCTTTCTTT; v_call: TRBV5-8; d_call: .; clone_size: .; j_call: TRBJ1-1
cdr3_aa: CASSYSTAGQLEAFF; cdr3_nt: TGTGCCAGCAGTTACTCTACCGCGGGACAGTTAGAAGCTTTCTTT; v_call: TRBV6-6; d_call: TRBD1; clone_size: .; j_call: TRBJ1-1